The entry that follows covers one T cell receptor beta chain sequence. Its specificity is unknown. The data originate from a study of naive and memory T cell subsets. The beta constant-region primer was an equimolar mix of two oligonucleotides covering TRBC1 and TRBC2. Four rounds of PCR amplified the ligated cDNA using nested alpha and beta constant-region primers plus SP2. Each CDR3 protein is one row after TCRdb ran MiXCR on the UMI-ligation and nested PCR reads. This table holds 150,000 or so distinct CDR3 sequences, 22% found once. Trimming took off 0 bases at V and 3 bases at J, with 15 bases between the two ends. This CDR3 is 16 amino acids long. The germline V gene encodes CDR1 MNHEY and CDR2 SMNVEV (reference sequence). Study results and caveats: No ground truth validated the naive and memory repertoire findings. A few larger clonotypes appeared in naive repertoires, especially CD8, possibly memory cells re-expressing CD45RA. Over 95% of naive TCR sequences appeared only once after error correction, unlike memory subsets.

This chain uses TRBV27 with TRBJ2-7, with a possible D match to TRBD2 (6 bases). The sequence came from a human donor in good health. The sequenced material came from naive CD4+ T cells from blood. This CDR3 is CASSLSYRDSHYEQYF. CDR3 nucleotide sequence: TGTGCCAGCAGTTTATCGTACCGGGACTCTCACTACGAGCAGTACTTC.